This T cell receptor beta chain was recovered during a study of HIV-infected patients and healthy controls. Whole-study results and caveats: In healthy controls, MAIT alpha CDR3s were common; in HIV+ repertoires, severely depleted. Study cohorts differed slightly in age and sex, but this did not explain diversity differences. HIV-infected repertoires had significantly higher mean Gini indices than controls, possibly reflecting oligoclonality.

Reverse transcription used 500 to 550 ng RNA and constant-region primers for alpha and beta. Each of the alpha and beta chains got its own library through chain-specific third strand synthesis with indices. Using its own MiXCR run on the 5' RACE reads, TCRdb lists one record per CDR3 protein. The sample lists around 18,000 distinct CDR3 sequences, around 10% occurring once. This clonotype was recorded at least ten times. Its antigen is undetermined. Whole blood was used without fractionation, so all unsorted peripheral T cells were included. Sequenced input: blood. This clonotype originated in an adult in good health.

The CDR3: CASSFGTEAFF. The DNA of the CDR3 is TGTGCCAGCAGTTTCGGCACTGAAGCTTTCTTT. This chain uses TRBV6-2 or TRBV6-3 with TRBJ1-1; D is undetermined. Germline V lookup: CDR1 MNHEY, CDR2 SVGEGT. Trimming shortened V by 4 bases and J by 4 bases, and 4 bases separated the two germline ends. This CDR3 contains 11 residues.